Given below is one T cell receptor (beta chain) in context. Reanalyzing the 5' RACE reads, TCRdb keeps one entry per CDR3 protein, without DNA. The specimen's table records 500,000 to 700,000 distinct CDR3 sequences. The data were obtained in a study of T cells expressing NK-cell markers. This CDR3 has 16 residues. Germline CDR1 and CDR2: SEHNR and FQNEAQ (reference sequence). The receptor comes from a man younger than 30 in good health. V and J are TRBV7-9 and TRBJ2-1; TCRdb's assignment of TRBD1 cannot be checked, as there is no DNA. What was sequenced was blood T cells: a sorted CD56 or NKG2C T cell subset, CD4+ or CD8+ T cells, or bulk PBMC T cells (not recorded which). CDR3 amino acids: CASSDRDPKTYNEQFF.